This is a list of T cell receptor beta chains from one sample in a study of beta chain features in type 1 diabetes. Only in-frame clones appear in the TCRdb table, and some are missing; sequencing was by immunoSEQ multiplex PCR. The sample carries about 370,000 clones, 8% to 10% recorded once. Material for sequencing was central memory CD4+ T cells from blood. The origin of the receptors is a man aged 25 to 40 with type 1 diabetes. Both conserved end residues are part of each CDR3. A D gene is named only where the DNA matches it firmly. Clone size is not always given. Where it is, it says once, few, many or a class for expanded clones.

NA	few	TRBV7-2	TRBJ2-5	TGTGCCAGCAGCTTTAATGCAGGGGGGTCAGAGACCCAGTACTTC	CASSFNAGGSETQYF
TRBD1	NA	TRBV6-5	TRBJ2-7	TGTGCCAGCAGTTACAGGGACAGCTCCTACGAGCAGTACTTC	CASSYRDSSYEQYF
NA	NA	TRBV15	TRBJ2-3	TGTGCCACCAGCAGCAGCCCAGACCGTACAGATACGCAGTATTTT	CATSSSPDRTDTQYF
TRBD1	few	TRBV18	TRBJ1-5	TGTGCCAGCTCAGGAGACAGGGAGGCACCCAATCAGCCCCAGCATTTT	CASSGDREAPNQPQHF
NA	NA	TRBV7-2	TRBJ1-5	TGTGCCAGCAGCTTAGGTCCCACAGGTGGTCAGCCCCAGCATTTT	CASSLGPTGGQPQHF
NA	NA	TRBV20-1	TRBJ1-2	TGCAGTGCTTCAGGGGTGAGGGGCTACACCTTC	CSASGVRGYTF
NA	few	TRBV7-2	TRBJ1-2	TGTGCCAGCAGCCGGCCAGCAGCTAACTATGGCTACACCTTC	CASSRPAANYGYTF
NA	few	TRBV7-2	TRBJ2-2	TGTGCCAGCAGCACACCGGGACACAACACCGGGGAGCTGTTTTTT	CASSTPGHNTGELFF
TRBD2	NA	TRBV29-1	TRBJ2-7	TGCAGCGTTGGCGTGTCTAGCGGGAGGGAATACGAGCAGTACTTC	CSVGVSSGREYEQYF
NA	few	TRBV11-2	TRBJ2-1	TGTGCCAGCAGCTTAGAATCTGTGGCCTACAATGAGCAGTTCTTC	CASSLESVAYNEQFF
NA	NA	TRBV9	TRBJ1-3	TGTGCCAGCAGCGTAGTGGGTGGAAACACCATATATTTT	CASSVVGGNTIYF
NA	few	TRBV7-3	TRBJ2-1	TGTGCCAGCAGCTTAAGGGGGAGCTCCTACAATGAGCAGTTCTTC	CASSLRGSSYNEQFF
NA	few	TRBV7-2	TRBJ2-1	TGTGCCAGCAGCAGCCCTCCGGGACAAAAGCAGTTCTTC	CASSSPPGQKQFF
NA	NA	TRBV6-1	TRBJ1-5	TGTGCCAGCAGTGATACGGTCACCACAGGATCCCAGCATTTT	CASSDTVTTGSQHF
NA	few	TRBV6-6	TRBJ2-1	TGTGCCAGCAGATCAACGGGGGTAGATGAGCAGTTCTTC	CASRSTGVDEQFF
NA	many	TRBV7-2	TRBJ2-7	TGTGCCAGCAGCGCCGGCCGCTACGAGCAGTACTTC	CASSAGRYEQYF
TRBD2	few	TRBV10-3	TRBJ2-1	TGTGCCATCCGAGCGGGAGAGGGTGAGCAGTTCTTC	CAIRAGEGEQFF
NA	few	TRBV28	TRBJ1-5	TGTGCCAGCAGTTTAGTGGGGAATCAGCCCCAGCATTTT	CASSLVGNQPQHF
NA	few	TRBV4-1	TRBJ1-1	TGCGCCAGCAGCCTAGGAACGCAAGCGAACACTGAAGCTTTCTTT	CASSLGTQANTEAFF
NA	NA	TRBV20-1	TRBJ2-7	TGCAGTGCTAGAGGAGGGGGCGAGCAGTACTTC	CSARGGGEQYF
TRBD1	many	TRBV7-2	TRBJ2-5	TGTGCCAGCAGCCGGACAGGAAACCAAGAGACCCAGTACTTC	CASSRTGNQETQYF
TRBD1	few	TRBV7-9	TRBJ2-2	TGTGCCAGCAGCTTAGCATCGAAGGGGACAGGTTCAACCGGGGAGCTGTTTTTT	CASSLASKGTGSTGELFF
TRBD1	NA	TRBV7-2	TRBJ2-7	TGTGCCAGCAGCTTAACCGGGACAGGGATTTACGAGCAGTACTTC	CASSLTGTGIYEQYF
NA	NA	TRBV7-2	TRBJ2-7	TGTGCCAGCAGCTTAACCCCCGACTACGAGCAGTACTTC	CASSLTPDYEQYF
NA	NA	TRBV28	TRBJ1-5	TGTGCCAGCAGTTGGGCCAATCAGCCCCAGCATTTT	CASSWANQPQHF
TRBD2	few	TRBV7-6	TRBJ2-3	TGTGCCAGCAGCGCCCGCGGGGGAACCACAGATACGCAGTATTTT	CASSARGGTTDTQYF
NA	NA	TRBV5-1	TRBJ2-1	TGCGCCAGCAGCGTGGAGGGCAATCACAATGAGCAGTTCTTC	CASSVEGNHNEQFF
NA	NA	TRBV29-1	TRBJ2-3	TGCAGCGTAGAACGGGACTTAGTTACGCAGTATTTT	CSVERDLVTQYF
NA	NA	TRBV4-1	TRBJ1-4	TGCGCCAGCAGCCAAGATATGGGTCGAAGTGAAAAACTGTTTTTT	CASSQDMGRSEKLFF
NA	NA	TRBV6-5	TRBJ1-5	TGTGCCAGCAGTTACTCTAGGTACGAGCAGCCCCAGCATTTT	CASSYSRYEQPQHF
NA	few	TRBV27	TRBJ2-3	TGTGCCAGCAGTTTGAAAAGCACAGATACGCAGTATTTT	CASSLKSTDTQYF
TRBD1	many	TRBV19	TRBJ1-1	TGTGCCAGTGGCCAGGGGGTTGGGACTGAAGCTTTCTTT	CASGQGVGTEAFF
NA	NA	TRBV10-1	TRBJ1-5	TGCGCCAGCCGGAGCAATCAGCCCCAGCATTTT	CASRSNQPQHF
NA	few	TRBV14	TRBJ2-3	TGTGCCAGCAGCCAAGCGCGAGGAGGGCCGAGCACAGATACGCAGTATTTT	CASSQARGGPSTDTQYF
TRBD1	few	TRBV10-3	TRBJ2-3	TGTGCCATCGGTGATACAGGGGGCAGAGGTACGCAGTATTTT	CAIGDTGGRGTQYF
TRBD2	NA	TRBV29-1	TRBJ2-1	TGCAGCGTTGAAGATCTACCAGCGGGAGGTGGGATGGGGAATGAGCAGTTCTTC	CSVEDLPAGGGMGNEQFF
TRBD1	many	TRBV28	TRBJ2-3	TGTGCCAGCCACCGAACCGGGACAGGGATTTCCACAGATACGCAGTATTTT	CASHRTGTGISTDTQYF
TRBD1	NA	TRBV4-1	TRBJ1-5	TGCGCCAGCAGCCAAGATCCCACAGGGGGCGGGCAGCCCCAGCATTTT	CASSQDPTGGGQPQHF
TRBD1	NA	TRBV6-5	TRBJ2-7	TGTGCCAGCAGTAGGGGGCGCAATCACGAGCAGTACTTC	CASSRGRNHEQYF
TRBD2	NA	TRBV29-1	TRBJ2-3	TGCAGCTCCTCCCGCGGGAGGGGAGCAGATACGCAGTATTTT	CSSSRGRGADTQYF